These 9 T cell receptor beta chains were sequenced from one sample in a study of blood T cell repertoires in COVID-19. Sequencing used immunoSEQ multiplex PCR; TCRdb keeps in-frame clones, though not all of them. The sample lists 150,000 to 200,000 clones, around 87% occurring once. Sample: peripheral blood. The origin of the receptors is a man in his forties with active or convalescent COVID-19.

The V and J genes are TRBV5-5 and TRBJ2-4; D is perhaps TRBD2 (5 bases). The CDR3 is 13 residues long. Trimming pared 3 bases from V and 9 bases from J, leaving 13 bases between. Germline CDR1 and CDR2: SGHKS and YYEKEE (reference sequence). For the CDR3, the DNA is TGTGCCAGCAGCTGGGAATCCGAGGGCATTCAGTACTTC. It is translated as CASSWESEGIQYF.

The chain recombines TRBV5-1 with TRBJ2-7; maybe TRBD2 (6 bases). Germline V lookup: CDR1 SGHRS, CDR2 YFSETQ. CDR3 length: 16 residues. Trimming pared 4 bases from V and 2 bases from J, leaving 19 bases between. Here the CDR3 reads CASSPGGGGGPYEQYF. As DNA, the CDR3 is TGCGCCAGCAGCCCGGGTGGGGGAGGAGGTCCCTACGAGCAGTACTTC.

The chain recombines TRBV4-3 with TRBJ1-2; D not certain. Trimming stripped 5 bases from V and 5 bases from J, with 12 bases between. The germline V gene has CDR1 LGHNA and CDR2 YSLEER. This CDR3 is built from 13 residues. CDR3 nucleotides: TGCGCCAGCAGCAAGGAAGGCGGGTATGGCTACACCTTC. Translation: CASSKEGGYGYTF.

The chain carries TRBV19 and TRBJ1-2; D is uncertain. CDR1 and CDR2 (germline): LNHDA, SQIVND (reference sequence). The CDR3 is 16 residues long. Trimming left V 3 bases short and J 8 bases short, with 22 bases between. The CDR3 here is CASSMREDPTIGGYTF. Here the CDR3 DNA reads TGTGCCAGTAGTATGAGGGAGGATCCCACTATCGGGGGCTACACCTTC.

The chain couples TRBV10-3 to TRBJ2-5, with 11 bases fitting TRBD1. Unmatched junction bases numbered 9, after V lost 5 bases and J lost 4 bases. The CDR3 is 16 residues long. Germline V gene data show CDR1 as ENHRY and CDR2 as SYGVKD. The CDR3 region has the DNA TGTGCCATCAGTTTAGCCGGGACAGGGGGTCGAGAGACCCAGTACTTC. Its protein is CAISLAGTGGRETQYF.

The chain has TRBV5-4 and TRBJ1-1, with D unresolved. Deletions cut 6 bases from V and 2 bases from J, with 17 bases between. The germline CDR1 and CDR2 sequences are SGHNT and YYREEE (reference sequence). The CDR3 length is 15 residues. DNA of the CDR3: TGTGCCAGCATCCCCGCACCCGGGGAAAACACTGAAGCTTTCTTT. This translates into CASIPAPGENTEAFF. Full variable domain (outside the CDR3, taken from reference TRBV5-4 and TRBJ1-1): ETGVTQSPTHLIKTRGQQVTLRCSSQSGHNTVSWYQQALGQGPQFIFQYYREEENGRGNFPPRFSGLQFPNYSSELNVNALELDDSALYLCASIPAPGENTEAFFGQGTRLTVV.

The CDR3 bases are TGTGCCAGCAGTTACTCGAATGGGGCGAGCACCGGGGAGCTGTTTTTT. It specifies CASSYSNGASTGELFF. This chain connects TRBV6-2 or TRBV6-3 to TRBJ2-2; D may be TRBD1 (5 bases). The CDR3 has 16 residues. Per the germline V gene, CDR1 is MNHEY and CDR2 is SVGEGT. V shed 0 bases and J shed 4 bases, with 12 bases lying between them.

The chain uses TRBV15 and TRBJ1-6; 7 bases align to TRBD1. The CDR3 runs 18 residues. The trim removed 0 bases at V and 10 bases at J, leaving 15 bases unmatched. Germline-derived CDR1 and CDR2 are LNHNV and YYDKDF (reference sequence). CDR3: CATSREYDRDSHRSPLHF. The DNA of the CDR3 is TGTGCCACCAGCAGAGAATATGACCGGGACAGCCATAGGTCACCCCTCCACTTT. The complete variable domain, with remaining parts taken from reference TRBV15 and TRBJ1-6, reads DAMVIQNPRYQVTQFGKPVTLSCSQTLNHNVMYWYQQKSSQAPKLLFHYYDKDFNNEADTPDNFQSRRPNTSFCFLDIRSPGLGDTAMYLCATSREYDRDSHRSPLHFGNGTRLTVT.

This chain joins TRBV24-1 and TRBJ2-1; 9 nucleotides match TRBD2. The CDR3 covers 17 residues. With V trimmed by 2 bases and J by 8 bases, 12 bases remained unmatched. Germline V gene sequence: CDR1 KGHDR, CDR2 SFDVKD. CDR3 DNA: TGTGCCACCAGTGATTCCGCCGGGACTAGCATTGGGGATGAGCAGTTCTTC. This sequence encodes CATSDSAGTSIGDEQFF.